These 29 T cell receptor beta chains were all obtained from the same sample, sequenced in a study of T cells after yellow fever vaccination. TCRdb processed the 5' RACE reads anew with MiXCR; each CDR3 protein has one entry. The table shows 250,000 or so distinct CDR3 sequences, with roughly 6.2% occurring only once. Material: CD4+ T cells sorted from PBMCs, obtained on the day of the yellow fever booster vaccination. Every receptor here comes from a young man who received the YFV17D yellow fever vaccine.

This clonotype has at least ten counts. This sequence joins TRBV9 and TRBJ2-3; D is perhaps TRBD2 (6 bases). The V gene lost 4 bases and the J gene lost 3 bases, with 15 bases spanning the gap. Germline CDR1 reads SGDLS; CDR2 reads YYNGEE. CDR3 size: 15 residues. The CDR3 is CASSPGKGGTDTQYF. CDR3 DNA sequence: TGTGCCAGCAGCCCCGGGAAGGGAGGTACAGATACGCAGTATTTT.

V gene TRBV5-1 combines with J gene TRBJ2-6; 8 bases agree with TRBD2. There are 16 residues in the CDR3. The V gene end was trimmed by 5 bases and the J gene end by 1 base; junction bases not matched to a gene: 5. Germline V gene data show CDR1 as SGHRS and CDR2 as YFSETQ. CDR3 in amino acids: CASRIAGHSGANVLTF. The CDR3, as DNA: TGCGCCAGCAGGATAGCGGGACATTCTGGGGCCAACGTCCTGACTTTC.

The chain links TRBV2 to TRBJ1-5; D ambiguous. The germline V gene encodes CDR1 SNHLY and CDR2 FYNNEI. The CDR3 runs to 15 residues. Between the trimmed V and J ends, which lost 6 bases and 0 bases, there was a span of 12 bases. In DNA form, the CDR3 reads TGTGCCAGCAGGAGACACGGGCATAGCAATCAGCCCCAGCATTTT. It yields the protein CASRRHGHSNQPQHF. Full variable domain (remainder filled in from reference TRBV2 and TRBJ1-5): EPEVTQTPSHQVTQMGQEVILRCVPISNHLYFYWYRQILGQKVEFLVSFYNNEISEKSEIFDDQFSVERPDGSNFTLKIRSTKLEDSAMYFCASRRHGHSNQPQHFGDGTRLSIL.

The rearrangement joins TRBV5-1 to TRBJ2-7; 7 positions match TRBD2. Germline V gene sequence: CDR1 SGHRS, CDR2 YFSETQ. V shed 4 bases and J 2 bases; nucleotides not matched to a gene: 9. This CDR3 has 15 residues. CDR3 amino acids: CASSPGPGGAYEQYF. CDR3 in DNA: TGCGCCAGCAGCCCGGGTCCGGGAGGAGCCTACGAGCAGTACTTC.

This clonotype was counted only a few times. V is TRBV23-1 and J is TRBJ2-1, with 9 bases that match TRBD2. TRBV23-1 is known as an ORF, though its function is uncertain. This CDR3 comprises 15 residues. Unmatched junction bases numbered 4, after V lost 6 bases and J lost 1 base. In nucleotides, the CDR3 is TGCGCCAGCAGATCTAGCGGGGTTTCCTACAATGAGCAGTTCTTC. This encodes CASRSSGVSYNEQFF.

In its sample, this clonotype was seen a few times. The chain links TRBV7-2 to TRBJ2-7; 7 positions agree with TRBD1. The CDR3 consists of 17 residues. Looked up from germline, CDR1 is SGHTA and CDR2 is FQGNSA. V shed 1 base, J shed 3 bases, and the junction held 12 bases outside the gene matches. The CDR3 DNA sequence: TGTGCCAGCAGCTTAGTGGCCACAGGGGATGAAGGCTACGAGCAGTACTTC. It codes for CASSLVATGDEGYEQYF.

This clonotype was detected ten times or more. V and J are TRBV20-1 and TRBJ2-7; possibly TRBD1 or TRBD2 for D (6 bases each). Trimming took off 0 bases at V and 0 bases at J, with 9 bases between the two ends. This CDR3 contains 14 residues. Germline assignment: CDR1 DFQATT and CDR2 SNEGSKA (reference sequence). CDR3 sequence reads: CSAREGGRSYEQYF. The CDR3, as DNA: TGCAGTGCTAGAGAGGGGGGCCGCTCCTACGAGCAGTACTTC.

This clonotype came up many times. The genes are TRBV19 and TRBJ2-5, with D possibly matching TRBD2 (5 bases). The CDR3 runs to 12 residues. CDR1 and CDR2 from the germline V gene are LNHDA and SQIVND (reference sequence). V shed 2 bases and J shed 5 bases, with 6 bases lying between them. The CDR3 sequence: CASSITGETQYF. CDR3 nucleotide sequence: TGTGCCAGTAGTATAACGGGGGAGACCCAGTACTTC.

V is TRBV30 and J is TRBJ2-7, with D perhaps TRBD2 (6 bases). CDR3 length: 13 amino acids. In germline, CDR1 is GTSNPN, CDR2 SVGIG (reference sequence). The V gene lost 1 base and the J gene lost 6 bases, with 13 bases spanning the gap. CDR3: CAWSAHSSAEQYF. CDR3 coding DNA: TGTGCCTGGAGTGCACACTCTAGCGCCGAGCAGTACTTC.

This clonotype was picked up many times. The chain recombines TRBV29-1 with TRBJ2-5; the match to TRBD2 covers 7 bases. CDR1 is SQVTM and CDR2 is ANQGSEA in the germline V gene. The CDR3 is 11 amino acids. The CDR3 nucleotides read TGCACCTGTCGGGGGGAAGAGACCCAGTACTTC. Protein: CTCRGEETQYF.

This clonotype was counted only a few times. The V call is TRBV19, the J call TRBJ1-6; D is possibly TRBD1 (6 bases). Germline V gene lookup returns CDR1 LNHDA and CDR2 SQIVND (reference sequence). V lost 6 bases and J lost 6, with 12 bases in between. This CDR3 is built from 14 residues. The CDR3 bases are TGTGCCAGTAGAGATCAGGGGTTTAATTCACCCCTCCACTTT. Amino acids: CASRDQGFNSPLHF.

V gene TRBV7-9 combines with J gene TRBJ2-1; 9 bases are a match to TRBD2. Germline V CDR1 and CDR2: SEHNR, FQNEAQ (reference sequence). The CDR3 length is 15 residues. Trimming removed 3 bases from V and 6 bases from J; junction bases left unmatched: 6. CDR3 in amino acids: CASSFSGSRGNEQFF. CDR3 DNA sequence: TGTGCCAGCAGCTTTAGCGGGAGCCGCGGCAATGAGCAGTTCTTC.

This clonotype appeared a few times. The gene calls are TRBV24-1 and TRBJ2-7, with D unclear. The length of the CDR3 is 13 residues. The V gene lost 2 bases and the J gene lost 0 bases, with 4 bases spanning the gap. The germline gives CDR1 KGHDR, CDR2 SFDVKD. The CDR3 sequence: CATSDWSSYEQYF. For the CDR3, the DNA is TGTGCCACCAGTGATTGGAGCTCCTACGAGCAGTACTTC.

This clonotype was counted only a few times. The rearrangement uses TRBV6-1 and TRBJ2-7, with a weak D call TRBD2 (6 bases). Germline V gene data show CDR1 as MNHNS and CDR2 as SASEGT. The CDR3 consists of 15 residues. V lost 7 bases to trimming and J lost 6 bases, with 22 bases between them. The CDR3 sequence is CASTPPGATRSEQYF. Written as DNA, the CDR3 is TGTGCCAGCACCCCCCCGGGAGCGACCCGGTCCGAGCAGTACTTC.

V and J are TRBV20-1 and TRBJ2-1; 11 bases match TRBD2. J lost 8 bases, V lost 1 base, and 16 bases had no gene match. Germline loops: CDR1 DFQATT, CDR2 SNEGSKA (reference sequence). This CDR3 region has 18 residues. Here the CDR3 DNA reads TGCAGTGCTAGAGCGGCACTAGCGGGAGTCGGCTTTGCGCATGAGCAGTTCTTC. It encodes CSARAALAGVGFAHEQFF.

This clonotype was seen only a few times. The chain is built from TRBV7-8 and TRBJ1-1; 10 bases map to TRBD1. The V gene's germline CDR1 is SGHVS and CDR2 FQNEAQ. The CDR3 covers 14 residues. The junction had 3 bases not matched to a gene; V was cut back by 2 bases and J by 6 bases. CDR3 protein: CASSLRTGGSEAFF. Written as DNA, the CDR3 is TGTGCCAGCAGCTTACGGACAGGGGGATCTGAAGCTTTCTTT.

This clonotype was detected many times. The genes are TRBV11-2 and TRBJ2-1, with D tentatively TRBD2 (6 bases). The CDR3 consists of 18 residues. The V and J ends lost 5 bases and 4 bases respectively, with 24 bases between them. CDR1 and CDR2 from the germline V gene are SGHAT and FQNNGV. In DNA form, the CDR3 reads TGTGCCAGCAGCGCAAGTAGCGGAATTTATAATGCATACAATGAGCAGTTCTTC. Translated, it gives CASSASSGIYNAYNEQFF. The full variable domain, completed using reference TRBV11-2 and TRBJ2-1, is EAGVAQSPRYKIIEKRQSVAFWCNPISGHATLYWYQQILGQGPKLLIQFQNNGVVDDSQLPKDRFSAERLKGVDSTLKIQPAKLEDSAVYLCASSASSGIYNAYNEQFFGPGTRLTVL.

This clonotype has a handful of counts. The genes are TRBV6-1 and TRBJ2-5; D gene ambiguous. The CDR3 extends over 14 amino acids. V lost 6 bases, J lost 2 bases, and 13 bases lay in between. Germline V gives CDR1 MNHNS, CDR2 SASEGT. The DNA of the CDR3 is TGTGCCAGCAGACCCTCCCAGTTTCAAGAGACCCAGTACTTC. Protein sequence: CASRPSQFQETQYF.

The table lists this clonotype with many counts. V usage is TRBV7-2 and J usage is TRBJ2-6; D is possibly TRBD1 (6 bases). The CDR3 has 15 amino acids. Germline V lookup: CDR1 SGHTA, CDR2 FQGNSA. The V gene lost 4 bases and the J gene lost 3 bases, with 10 bases spanning the gap. In DNA form, the CDR3 reads TGTGCCAGCAGCTCTCAGGGGTATGGGGCCAACGTCCTGACTTTC. Amino acid sequence: CASSSQGYGANVLTF.

This clonotype was seen a handful of times. The gene calls are TRBV6-2 or TRBV6-3 and TRBJ2-2; possibly TRBD2 for D (5 bases). The V and J ends lost 1 base and 6 bases respectively, with 15 bases between them. The germline gives CDR1 MNHEY, CDR2 SVGEGT. This CDR3 has 16 residues. For the CDR3, the DNA is TGTGCCAGCAGTTACTTGGGGAGTTTGTACGCCGGGGAGCTGTTTTTT. It specifies CASSYLGSLYAGELFF.

This clonotype showed up just a few times. The gene calls are TRBV3-1 and TRBJ2-5; weak D call: TRBD1 (6 bases). CDR1 and CDR2 (germline): LGHDT, YNNKEL (reference sequence). Deletions cut 7 bases from V and 5 bases from J, with 14 bases between. This CDR3 has 13 amino acids. The CDR3 loop is CASNYRVDETQYF. The CDR3 DNA follows: TGTGCCAGCAACTACAGGGTCGACGAGACCCAGTACTTC.

The table lists this clonotype with many counts. CDR3 coding DNA: TGTGCCAGCAGCTTAGGTCACCCCTCTGGAAACACCATATATTTT. Translated, it gives CASSLGHPSGNTIYF. The chain employs TRBV7-8 and TRBJ1-3, with unresolved D. The V end lost 1 base, the J end lost 0 bases, and 7 bases lay between the germline ends. Germline V lookup: CDR1 SGHVS, CDR2 FQNEAQ. There are 15 residues in the CDR3.

This chain joins TRBV5-1 and TRBJ1-1; D unclear. The CDR3 extends over 13 amino acids. V was pared by 7 bases and J by 3 bases, with 13 bases between. The germline gives CDR1 SGHRS, CDR2 YFSETQ. CDR3 bases: TGCGCCAGCCGTCTGAGTTTCGACACTGAAGCTTTCTTT. Translation: CASRLSFDTEAFF.

The CDR3 loop is CSANRPGGRSYEQYF. For the CDR3, the DNA is TGCAGTGCTAACCGCCCCGGTGGCCGTTCCTACGAGCAGTACTTC. V gene TRBV20-1 combines with J gene TRBJ2-7; no clear D. Germline lookup yields CDR1 DFQATT and CDR2 SNEGSKA (reference sequence). The V end lost 4 bases, the J end lost 1 base, and 17 bases lay between the germline ends. The CDR3 length is 15 residues.

This clonotype has more than one count but fewer than ten. This sequence joins TRBV7-6 and TRBJ2-5; D unclear. The germline V gene encodes CDR1 SGHVS and CDR2 FNYEAQ. CDR3 size: 14 residues. V was clipped by 3 bases and J by 2 bases, with 10 bases between them. The CDR3 DNA reads TGTGCCAGCAGCTTCCGCGCCCGTCAAGAGACCCAGTACTTC. This translates into CASSFRARQETQYF.

This chain connects TRBV6-1 to TRBJ2-7; D unresolved. The CDR3 is 15 amino acids. Trimming left V 6 bases short and J 6 bases short, with 21 bases between. Germline V gene lookup returns CDR1 MNHNS and CDR2 SASEGT. In nucleotides, the CDR3 is TGTGCCAGCAGGCAAGCAGGAGTAGCACTTCGCGAGCAGTACTTC. It specifies CASRQAGVALREQYF.

This clonotype occurred many times. The chain carries TRBV5-6 and TRBJ2-5; D is tentatively TRBD1 or TRBD2 (6 bases each). V was trimmed by 0 bases and J by 7 bases, leaving 25 bases between them. Germline loops: CDR1 SGHDT, CDR2 YYEEEE. The CDR3 sequence is 18 residues long. The CDR3 sequence is CASSLGTSLNGGSRTQYF. CDR3 nucleotide sequence: TGTGCCAGCAGCTTGGGAACGTCCCTTAACGGGGGCTCAAGGACCCAGTACTTC.

The chain links TRBV4-3 to TRBJ2-1; 8 bases line up with TRBD2. CDR1 is LGHNA, CDR2 YSLEER, per germline. CDR3 length: 14 residues. V shed 10 bases, J shed 2 bases, and the junction held 7 bases outside the gene matches. The CDR3 protein is CATYTGLAYNEQFF. CDR3 bases: TGCGCCACCTACACGGGACTAGCCTACAATGAGCAGTTCTTC.

This clonotype was detected many times. The genes are TRBV7-2 and TRBJ2-1; 11 nucleotides match TRBD2. After removal of 5 bases from V and 4 bases from J, the junction contained 4 bases not matched to a gene. The germline V gene has CDR1 SGHTA and CDR2 FQGNSA. CDR3 size: 15 residues. CDR3 in amino acids: CASSAGLAEYNEQFF. In DNA, the CDR3 is TGTGCCAGCAGCGCGGGACTAGCGGAGTACAATGAGCAGTTCTTC.